The 10 T cell receptor beta chains below come from one sample, sequenced in a study of blood T cell repertoires in COVID-19 (dated by TCRdb to 2020 to 2022). Library method: the immunoSEQ multiplex PCR assay. TCRdb provides this immuneACCESS table in a form limited to in-frame rearrangements. Some clones are lacking; in checked studies, under half of them reflect an unresolved V gene, and why the rest are absent is not known. The sample table lists about 59,000 clones, 70% to 80% of them with a count of one. The top ten hold 8.5% to 10% of the sample. The sequenced sample was peripheral blood. Receptor source: a human donor in a cohort sampled during active COVID-19.

CDR3 protein: CASSLFSGRVETQYF. CDR3 in DNA: TGTGCCAGCAGCTTATTTAGCGGGAGAGTAGAGACCCAGTACTTC. The rearrangement links TRBV7-3 to TRBJ2-5, with 9 nucleotides matching TRBD2. Per the germline V gene, CDR1 is SGHTA and CDR2 is FQGTGA. The V gene end was trimmed by 2 bases and the J gene end by 4 bases; junction bases not matched to a gene: 5. The CDR3 contains 15 residues.

This clone was seen only once. The chain combines TRBV6-2 or TRBV6-3 with TRBJ1-5, with D unresolved. From germline, CDR1 is MNHEY and CDR2 SVGEGT. V was pared by 6 bases and J by 1 base, with 13 bases between. The CDR3 is 15 residues long. Here the CDR3 reads CASSQDGGSNQPQHF. The CDR3 coding sequence is TGTGCCAGCAGCCAGGATGGAGGAAGCAATCAGCCCCAGCATTTT.

The chain links TRBV5-5 to TRBJ1-1, with TRBD1 matching 11 bases. Trimming removed 4 bases from V and 4 bases from J; junction bases left unmatched: 6. The CDR3 loop spans 15 amino acids. Looked up from germline, CDR1 is SGHKS and CDR2 is YYEKEE (reference sequence). The CDR3 region has the DNA TGTGCCAGCAGCCTAGGACAGGGGGCAGTCACTGAAGCTTTCTTT. It is translated as CASSLGQGAVTEAFF.

The DNA for the CDR3 is TGTGCCAGCAGCGGACTAGATGAGCAGTTCTTC. This encodes CASSGLDEQFF. This rearrangement joins TRBV6-5 to TRBJ2-1; 7 bases are shared with TRBD2. Germline CDR1 is MNHEY and CDR2 is SVGAGI. Losses at the gene ends were 6 bases for V and 8 bases for J; bases not matched to a gene: 1. CDR3 length: 11 residues.

On this clone itself: Within the sample, other DNA sequences also encode this same CDR3. The chain has TRBV28 and TRBJ1-1, with D hard to call. The CDR3 covers 15 residues. V dropped 2 bases and J dropped 5 bases, with 15 bases sitting between them. CDR1 is MDHEN, CDR2 SYDVKM, per germline. The CDR3 loop is CASSLGSGFRTEAFF. The CDR3 coding sequence is TGTGCCAGCAGTTTAGGGTCGGGGTTTAGAACTGAAGCTTTCTTT.

The chain combines TRBV7-9 with TRBJ2-7; D unresolved. This CDR3 has 13 amino acids. Germline CDR1 and CDR2: SEHNR and FQNEAQ (reference sequence). Trimming shortened V by 1 base and J by 1 base, and 5 bases separated the two germline ends. The CDR3 spells CASSLELSYEQYF. In DNA, the CDR3 is TGTGCCAGCAGCTTAGAATTATCCTACGAGCAGTACTTC.

V and J are TRBV6-2 or TRBV6-3 and TRBJ2-2; 14 bases line up with TRBD2. Germline loops: CDR1 MNHEY, CDR2 SVGEGT. CDR3 length equals 16 residues. V was pared by 6 bases and J by 5 bases, with 5 bases of the junction left unmatched. The CDR3 sequence: CASSKGLAGETGELFF. The DNA for the CDR3 is TGTGCCAGCAGCAAGGGACTAGCGGGAGAGACCGGGGAGCTGTTTTTT.

This clone is a singleton in its sample. V is TRBV6-5 and J is TRBJ2-1; TRBD2 matches 7 bases. The CDR3 sequence is 14 residues long. V was clipped by 6 bases and J by 12 bases; unmatched bases: 14. The germline V gene has CDR1 MNHEY and CDR2 SVGAGI. The CDR3 region has the DNA TGTGCCAGCAGGAAAGCGGGACCCCGGTCGGGGCAGTTCTTC. It codes for CASRKAGPRSGQFF.

This clone has only one observation. V and J are TRBV9 and TRBJ2-1, with a weak D call TRBD2 (5 bases). The germline V gene has CDR1 SGDLS and CDR2 YYNGEE. CDR3 size: 14 residues. Trimming removed 0 bases at V and 3 bases at J, with 7 bases between. This CDR3 reads CASSVVTIYNEQFF. The CDR3 nucleotides read TGTGCCAGCAGCGTAGTGACTATCTACAATGAGCAGTTCTTC.

Concerning this clone: This sample also contains other DNA sequences that code for the same CDR3. The chain joins TRBV5-4 to TRBJ1-2; 10 nucleotides line up with TRBD1. Germline trimming cut 4 bases from V and 4 bases from J; bases unmatched to any gene: 10. The CDR3 contains 16 residues. Germline values: CDR1 SGHNT, CDR2 YYREEE (reference sequence). CDR3 sequence: CASSTRQGAPGYGYTF. In DNA, the CDR3 is TGTGCCAGCAGCACCCGACAGGGGGCGCCGGGCTATGGCTACACCTTC.